This TCR beta chain was recovered during a study of blood T cell repertoires in COVID-19. The germline V gene encodes CDR1 SGHTS and CDR2 YDEGEE. The J segment lost 6 bases and the V segment lost 4 bases, leaving 4 bases of the junction unmatched. CDR3 length: 14 amino acids. The authors' processing: Reference gene primer amplification gave nucleated cell count estimates. Some clones are missing from TCRdb's copy, which holds only in-frame ones; the method was immunoSEQ multiplex PCR. Clonal size and the V and J genes are those of that table, whereas D and trimming came from the DNA. The sample has 65,000 to 85,000 clones, 80% to 90% seen once; the top ten hold 15% to 20%.

The chain carries TRBV5-8 and TRBJ1-6; 7 bases are a match to TRBD1. This clonotype was obtained from an older woman with acute or convalescent COVID-19. The specimen sequenced was peripheral blood. CDR3 DNA: TGTGCCAGCAGCCTGGGACAGCCTAATTCACCCCTCCACTTT. Amino acids: CASSLGQPNSPLHF.